This T cell receptor beta chain appears in the sequencing data of a study of T-cell reconstitution after alpha-beta-depleted transplantation in children. Unique molecular identifiers featured in how the TCRbeta library was prepared. A single record per CDR3 protein comes from TCRdb applying MiXCR to the PCR reads. In the table there are 700,000 to 950,000 distinct CDR3 sequences, roughly 15% of which are singletons. To note about this clonotype: Its antigen is still unknown.

Study findings and constraints: Fresh T-cell production supplied most of the T-cell counts and diversity seen one year after transplant. Two months or so post-transplant, alpha-beta T cells reportedly derived from several hundred expanded graft clones.

Trimming stripped 2 bases from V and 1 base from J, with 17 bases between. The length of the CDR3 is 17 residues. In germline, CDR1 is SGHVS, CDR2 FQNEAQ. Sequencing was performed on PBMCs, mostly from graft donor cells, taken 360 days after TCRalphabeta/CD19-depleted stem cell transplant. V gene TRBV7-8 combines with J gene TRBJ1-1, with unresolved D. The sequence came from a male patient under 18 who had a stem cell transplant for acute lymphoblastic leukemia, so the T cells may come from the graft donor. In DNA form, the CDR3 reads TGTGCCAGCAGCTTATTTCGTCGGAGCATACCGAACACTGAAGCTTTCTTT. Translation: CASSLFRRSIPNTEAFF.